This TCR beta chain was profiled in a study of T cells in Graves' hyperthyroidism and ophthalmopathy. Authors of the study amplified TCR beta CDR3 regions from RNA transcripts. HTBI primers were the set used in a first-round RT-PCR of the TCR CDR3. MiXCR, applied by TCRdb to the multiplex PCR reads, yields one record per CDR3 protein. The sample includes about 560,000 distinct CDR3 sequences, approximately 16% of them seen just once. This CDR3 has 17 amino acids. Trimming removed 0 bases at V and 2 bases at J, with 15 bases between. Germline V gene sequence: CDR1 LGHNT, CDR2 FRNRAP. This clonotype was detected many times.

Sequenced: blood. V usage is TRBV12-5 and J usage is TRBJ2-3; D is possibly TRBD2 (5 bases). The sequence was collected from a woman aged 18-30 years with Graves' hyperthyroidism. The CDR3 loop reads CASGLVRGGLNTDTQYF. The CDR3 bases are TGTGCTAGTGGTTTGGTACGCGGCGGGCTAAACACAGATACGCAGTATTTT.